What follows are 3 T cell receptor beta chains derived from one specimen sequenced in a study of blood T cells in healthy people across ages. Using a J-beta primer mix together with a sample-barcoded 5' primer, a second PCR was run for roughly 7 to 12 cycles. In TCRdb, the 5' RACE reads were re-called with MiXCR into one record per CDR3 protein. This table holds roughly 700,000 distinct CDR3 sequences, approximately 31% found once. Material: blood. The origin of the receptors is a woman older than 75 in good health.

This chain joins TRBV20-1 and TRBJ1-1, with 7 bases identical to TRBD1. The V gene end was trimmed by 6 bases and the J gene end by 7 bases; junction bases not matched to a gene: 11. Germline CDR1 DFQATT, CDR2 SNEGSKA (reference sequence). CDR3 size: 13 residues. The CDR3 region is CSAQTGRILEAFF. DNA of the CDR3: TGCAGTGCCCAGACAGGGAGAATTCTTGAAGCTTTCTTT.

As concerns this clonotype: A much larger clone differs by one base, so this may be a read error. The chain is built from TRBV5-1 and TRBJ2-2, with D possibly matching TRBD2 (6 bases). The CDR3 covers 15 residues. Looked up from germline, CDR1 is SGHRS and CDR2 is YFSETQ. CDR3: CANSRGSSNTGERFF. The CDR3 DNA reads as TGCGCCAACTCGCGGGGAAGTTCGAACACCGGGGAGCGGTTTTTT.

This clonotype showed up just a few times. The CDR3 DNA is TGTGCCAGCAGCCCCAATAGGTTTGTCAATGAGCAGTTCTTC. It translates to CASSPNRFVNEQFF. The chain carries TRBV11-2 and TRBJ2-1; no reliable D call. Per the germline V gene, CDR1 is SGHAT and CDR2 is FQNNGV. The CDR3 is made up of 14 amino acids. V lost 5 bases and J 6 bases, leaving 14 bases between the germline ends.